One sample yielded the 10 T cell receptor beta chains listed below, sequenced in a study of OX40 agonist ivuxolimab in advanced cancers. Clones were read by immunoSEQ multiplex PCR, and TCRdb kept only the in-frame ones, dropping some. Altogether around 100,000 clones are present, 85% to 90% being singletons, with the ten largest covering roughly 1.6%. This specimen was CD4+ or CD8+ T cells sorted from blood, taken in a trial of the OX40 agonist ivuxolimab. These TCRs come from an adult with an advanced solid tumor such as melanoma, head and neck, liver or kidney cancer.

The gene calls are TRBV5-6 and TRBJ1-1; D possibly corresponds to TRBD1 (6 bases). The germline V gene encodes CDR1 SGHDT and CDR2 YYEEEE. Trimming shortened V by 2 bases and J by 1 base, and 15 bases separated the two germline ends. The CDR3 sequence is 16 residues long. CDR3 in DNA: TGTGCCAGCAGCTTAGGGCAGGGGTGGGGGAACACTGAAGCTTTCTTT. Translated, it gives CASSLGQGWGNTEAFF.

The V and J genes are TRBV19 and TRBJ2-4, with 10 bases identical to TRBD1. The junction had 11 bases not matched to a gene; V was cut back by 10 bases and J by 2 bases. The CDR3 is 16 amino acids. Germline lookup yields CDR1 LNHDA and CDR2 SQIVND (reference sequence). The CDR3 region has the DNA TGTGCCACTTCAATGGGGGGACAGGGGACCAAAAACATTCAGTACTTC. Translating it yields CATSMGGQGTKNIQYF.

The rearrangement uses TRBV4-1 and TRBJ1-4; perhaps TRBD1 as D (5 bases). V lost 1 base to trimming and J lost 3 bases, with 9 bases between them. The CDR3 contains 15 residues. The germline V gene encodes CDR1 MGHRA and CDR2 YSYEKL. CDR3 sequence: CASSQGWGANEKLFF. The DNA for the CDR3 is TGCGCCAGCAGCCAAGGGTGGGGGGCTAATGAAAAACTGTTTTTT.

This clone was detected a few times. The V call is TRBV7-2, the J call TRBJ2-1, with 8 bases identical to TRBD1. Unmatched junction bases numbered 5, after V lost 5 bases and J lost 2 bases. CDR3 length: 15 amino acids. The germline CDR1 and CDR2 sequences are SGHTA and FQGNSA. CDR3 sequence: CASSADREAYNEQFF. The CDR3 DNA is TGTGCCAGCAGCGCGGACAGGGAAGCCTACAATGAGCAGTTCTTC. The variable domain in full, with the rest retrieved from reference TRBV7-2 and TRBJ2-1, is GAGVSQSPSNKVTEKGKDVELRCDPISGHTALYWYRQSLGQGLEFLIYFQGNSAPDKSGLPSDRFSAERTGGSVSTLTIQRTQQEDSAVYLCASSADREAYNEQFFGPGTRLTVL.

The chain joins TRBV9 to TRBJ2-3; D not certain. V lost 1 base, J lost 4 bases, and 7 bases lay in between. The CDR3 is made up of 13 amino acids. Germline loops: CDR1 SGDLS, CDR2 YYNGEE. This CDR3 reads CASSVRTADTQYF. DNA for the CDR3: TGTGCCAGCAGCGTACGCACCGCAGATACGCAGTATTTT.

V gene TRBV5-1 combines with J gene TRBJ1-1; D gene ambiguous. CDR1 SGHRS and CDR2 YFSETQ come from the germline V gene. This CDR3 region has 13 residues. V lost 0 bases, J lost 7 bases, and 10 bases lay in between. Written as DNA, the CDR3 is TGCGCCAGCAGCTTGGCAGGACGGAGTGAAGCTTTCTTT. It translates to CASSLAGRSEAFF.

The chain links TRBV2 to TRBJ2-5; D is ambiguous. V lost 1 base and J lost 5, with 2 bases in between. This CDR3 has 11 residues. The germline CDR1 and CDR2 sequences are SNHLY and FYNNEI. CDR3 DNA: TGTGCCAGCAGTGAAGGGGAGACCCAGTACTTC. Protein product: CASSEGETQYF.

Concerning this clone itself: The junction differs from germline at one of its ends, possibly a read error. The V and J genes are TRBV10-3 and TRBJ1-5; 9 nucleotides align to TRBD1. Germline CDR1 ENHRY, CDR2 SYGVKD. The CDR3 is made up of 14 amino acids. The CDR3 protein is CASSTGGHNQPQHF. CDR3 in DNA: TGTGCCAGCAGTACAGGGGGCCACAATCAGCCCCAGCATTTT.

This CDR3 reads CASSQERSSYEQYF. CDR3 nucleotides: TGCGCCAGCAGCCAAGAAAGGTCTTCCTACGAGCAGTACTTC. The chain recombines TRBV4-3 with TRBJ2-7, with D unclear. V lost 0 bases and J 1 base, leaving 7 bases between the germline ends. The CDR3 extends over 14 amino acids. CDR1 is LGHNA, CDR2 YSLEER, per germline.

The chain's CDR3 is CASSPGAGGPAYEQYF. CDR3 coding DNA: TGTGCCAGCTCACCAGGGGCGGGAGGGCCAGCCTACGAGCAGTACTTC. The chain couples TRBV18 to TRBJ2-7; 9 bases are a match to TRBD2. Germline V lookup: CDR1 KGHSH, CDR2 LQKENI. Losses at the gene ends were 2 bases for V and 2 bases for J; bases not matched to a gene: 7. The CDR3 consists of 16 residues.